Listed here is a single T cell receptor (beta chain). Its antigen remains unknown. In germline, CDR1 is SGHNT, CDR2 YYREEE (reference sequence). The CDR3 extends over 18 amino acids. V trimming: 4 bases; J trimming: 2 bases; junction bases outside the gene matches: 11. These data originate in a study of circulating and synovial CD4+ cells in juvenile arthritis. Broader study findings: Measured synovium overlap likely understates the true shared repertoire. These repertoires were less diverse than bulk blood CD4 repertoires. These blood cells shared more CDR3 sequences with synovium than bulk blood.

TCRdb keeps only in-frame clones here, not all; method: immunoSEQ multiplex PCR. This sample yields 30,000 to 40,000 clones, of which about 95% are seen a single time; roughly 0.69% belongs to the top ten. The gene calls are TRBV5-4 and TRBJ2-6; the match to TRBD1 covers 8 bases. The specimen sequenced was CD4+ T cells from blood. The source is a human donor with juvenile idiopathic arthritis. In DNA form, the CDR3 reads TGTGCCAGCAGCCCGGGGACAGGAAAATTGGCTGGGGCCAACGTCCTGACTTTC. Translation gives CASSPGTGKLAGANVLTF.